This T cell receptor beta chain was found in a study of blood T cell repertoires in COVID-19. Using immunoSEQ multiplex PCR, the repertoire was profiled, and TCRdb retains in-frame clones only, with some absent. The sample includes approximately 190,000 clones, roughly four fifths of them seen just once. The CDR3 extends over 16 amino acids. After removal of 2 bases from V and 8 bases from J, the junction contained 11 bases not matched to a gene. Germline V lookup: CDR1 ENHRY, CDR2 SYGVKD. The clonotype originates from a woman aged 40 to 50 with acute or convalescent COVID-19. The sequencing input was peripheral blood. The chain has TRBV10-3 and TRBJ1-2; 10 bases map to TRBD1. The CDR3 nucleotides are TGTGCCATCAGTGAGGCTGGGACAGGGGTATCGGCAGGCTACACCTTC. Protein: CAISEAGTGVSAGYTF.